A selection of T cell receptor beta chains follows, all from one sample in a study of monozygotic twins with cystic fibrosis. Libraries were prepared by immunoSEQ multiplex PCR; TCRdb keeps only in-frame clonotypes and omits some of them. Altogether about 20,000 clones are present, about 86% being singletons, with the ten largest covering roughly 1.3%. Material: blood. Receptor source: a woman aged 30 to 39 with cystic fibrosis. Both conserved end residues are part of each CDR3. The D gene is left open where the match is weak.

D | J | V | DNA | CDR3
TRBD2 | TRBJ2-7 | TRBV6-1 | TGTGCCAGCAGCGCGGCGGGGGGGCTGTCCTACGAGCAGTACTTC | CASSAAGGLSYEQYF
TRBD1 | TRBJ1-4 | TRBV7-2 | TGTGCCAGCAGCTACCCCACAGGGGGAAAACTGTTTTTT | CASSYPTGGKLFF
TRBD2 | TRBJ2-5 | TRBV2 | TGTGCCAATCGAGATCTAGCGGGGGGCCACCAAGAGACCCAGTACTTC | CANRDLAGGHQETQYF
. | TRBJ2-1 | TRBV2 | TGTGCCAGCCTTTACAATGAGCAGTTCTTC | CASLYNEQFF
. | TRBJ2-7 | TRBV5-4 | TGTGCCAGCAGCAACTGGAAGCGGGCAGATACCTACGAGCAGTACTTC | CASSNWKRADTYEQYF
. | TRBJ1-6 | TRBV5-1 | TGCGCCAGCAGCTTGGAAGGTATGGGGATCAGGTCACCCCTCCACTTT | CASSLEGMGIRSPLHF
. | TRBJ2-1 | TRBV5-1 | TGCGCCAGCAGCTTGGCGCGGGCAATATGGAATGAGCAGTTCTTC | CASSLARAIWNEQFF
. | TRBJ1-5 | TRBV6-1 | TGTGCCAGCATGGCAGATTACCAGCCCCAGCATTTT | CASMADYQPQHF
. | TRBJ2-6 | TRBV9 | TGTGCCAGCAGCGTAGAAACTGGGGCCAACGTCCTGACTTTC | CASSVETGANVLTF
TRBD2 | TRBJ2-1 | TRBV9 | TGTGCCAGCAGCGTAGAGGCTAGCGGGGGGGCGGAGAATGAGCAGTTCTTC | CASSVEASGGAENEQFF